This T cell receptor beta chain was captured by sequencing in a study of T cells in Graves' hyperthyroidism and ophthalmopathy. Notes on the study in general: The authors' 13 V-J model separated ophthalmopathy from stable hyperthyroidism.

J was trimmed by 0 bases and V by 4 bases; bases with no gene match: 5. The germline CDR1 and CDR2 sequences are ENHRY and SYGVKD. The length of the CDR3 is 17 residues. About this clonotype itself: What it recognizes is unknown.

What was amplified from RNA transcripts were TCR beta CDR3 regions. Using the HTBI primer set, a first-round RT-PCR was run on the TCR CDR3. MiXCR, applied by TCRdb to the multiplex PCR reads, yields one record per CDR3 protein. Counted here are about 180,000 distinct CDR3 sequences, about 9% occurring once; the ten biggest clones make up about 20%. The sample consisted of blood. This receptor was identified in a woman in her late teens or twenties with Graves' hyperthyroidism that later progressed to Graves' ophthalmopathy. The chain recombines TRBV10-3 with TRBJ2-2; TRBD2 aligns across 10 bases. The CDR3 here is CAISGTLAGSNTGELFF. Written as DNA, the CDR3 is TGTGCCATCAGTGGGACACTAGCGGGATCGAACACCGGGGAGCTGTTTTTT.